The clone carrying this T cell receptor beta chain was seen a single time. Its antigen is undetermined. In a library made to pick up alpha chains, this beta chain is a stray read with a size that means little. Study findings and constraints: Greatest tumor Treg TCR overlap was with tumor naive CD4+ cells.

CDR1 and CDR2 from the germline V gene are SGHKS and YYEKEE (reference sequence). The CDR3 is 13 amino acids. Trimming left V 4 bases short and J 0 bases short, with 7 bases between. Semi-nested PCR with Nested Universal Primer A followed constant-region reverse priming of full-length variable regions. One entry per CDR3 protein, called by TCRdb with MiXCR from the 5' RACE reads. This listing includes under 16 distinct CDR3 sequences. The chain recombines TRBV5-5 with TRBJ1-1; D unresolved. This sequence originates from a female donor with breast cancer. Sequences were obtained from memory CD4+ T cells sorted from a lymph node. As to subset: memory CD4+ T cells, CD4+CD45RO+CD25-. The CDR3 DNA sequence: TGTGCCAGCAGCCAAACAGTGAACACTGAAGCTTTCTTT. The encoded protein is CASSQTVNTEAFF.